Ten or more counts support the clone carrying this T cell receptor (beta chain). Its specificity is unknown. Each CDR3 protein gets one entry after TCRdb re-called the reads with MiXCR. The sample yields 250,000 to 300,000 distinct CDR3 sequences, roughly an eighth seen once. The sample belongs to a study of T cell repertoires in cytomegalovirus infection. Study as a whole: Carrying CMV and the relevant HLA type showed in public TCR beta signatures.

Regarding the study as a whole: Using cumulative public TCR beta family frequency, the authors identified those who carried CMV together with the relevant HLA. HLA-C-restricted CMV-specific TCR beta clonotypes were dominant in the ex vivo response.

CDR1 and CDR2 from the germline V gene are LNHDA and SQIVND (reference sequence). CDR3 size: 16 residues. J lost 2 bases, V lost 5 bases, and 7 bases had no gene match. The origin of this receptor is a human donor in good health (CMV status not recorded). Some clones in this sample may be carry-over from other donors' samples. Material for sequencing was PBMCs. This chain joins TRBV19 and TRBJ2-2; 8 bases are shared with TRBD1. CDR3 bases: TGTGCCAGTAGTCCGCTGGACAGGGTCAACACCGGGGAGCTGTTTTTT. Translation gives CASSPLDRVNTGELFF.